These 16 T cell receptor beta chains were all obtained from the same sample, sequenced in a study of cytomegalovirus exposure and HLA in healthy donors. Primers included in the PCR were 60 Vbeta and 13 Jbeta primers. The method was immunoSEQ multiplex PCR; TCRdb's version includes in-frame clones alone and lacks a portion of them. The table records under 150,000 clones, about three quarters of them present only once. What was sequenced was PBMCs. The receptor set was obtained from a man aged 40-50 years in good health and CMV-seropositive.

Worth noting for this clone: Other DNA sequences of this sample code for an identical CDR3. The chain links TRBV4-2 to TRBJ2-1, with D perhaps matching TRBD2 (6 bases). The germline V gene has CDR1 LGHNA and CDR2 YNFKEQ. This CDR3 contains 16 residues. The V end lost 0 bases, the J end lost 1 base, and 10 bases lay between the germline ends. The CDR3 region is CASSQEGAGSYNEQFF. Here the CDR3 DNA reads TGTGCCAGCAGCCAAGAGGGAGCGGGTTCCTACAATGAGCAGTTCTTC.

The CDR3 nucleotides read TGTGCCACCATCAGTACTAGCGGGAGGTCCGAGCAGTACTTC. Amino acid sequence: CATISTSGRSEQYF. The rearrangement links TRBV28 to TRBJ2-7, with 12 positions matching TRBD2. V was clipped by 10 bases and J by 6 bases; unmatched bases: 10. The CDR3 length is 14 residues. The germline V gene encodes CDR1 MDHEN and CDR2 SYDVKM.

This chain joins TRBV25-1 and TRBJ1-2; no firm D call. The CDR3 is 12 residues long. Germline V gene sequence: CDR1 MGHDK, CDR2 SYGVNS. Trimming took off 5 bases at V and 0 bases at J, with 4 bases between the two ends. The CDR3: CASSSSNYGYTF. CDR3 bases: TGTGCCAGCAGTTCCTCTAACTATGGCTACACCTTC.

The chain joins TRBV19 to TRBJ2-7; 8 bases are shared with TRBD1. This CDR3 region has 14 residues. The trim removed 6 bases at V and 6 bases at J, leaving 10 bases unmatched. Germline CDR1 LNHDA, CDR2 SQIVND (reference sequence). The CDR3 DNA reads TGTGCCAGTAGCTCACGACAGGGGATAGTCGAGCAGTACTTC. It specifies CASSSRQGIVEQYF.

This chain connects TRBV6-1 to TRBJ2-7, with D possibly matching TRBD2 (5 bases). V was shortened by 10 bases and J by 1 base, with 11 bases between the two germline ends. CDR3 length equals 12 residues. The germline gives CDR1 MNHNS, CDR2 SASEGT. CDR3: CATTDLSYEQYF. In nucleotides, the CDR3 is TGTGCCACAACGGACTTATCCTACGAGCAGTACTTC.

The rearrangement links TRBV19 to TRBJ2-5, with D possibly TRBD2 on 5 matching bases. The CDR3 consists of 16 residues. Deletions cut 6 bases from V and 5 bases from J, with 22 bases between. CDR1 and CDR2 (germline): LNHDA, SQIVND (reference sequence). The CDR3 reads CASSSPLVGVGETQYF. The CDR3 region has the DNA TGTGCCAGTAGCTCACCCCTTGTCGGGGTTGGGGAGACCCAGTACTTC.

This chain connects TRBV18 to TRBJ2-7; TRBD1 matches 8 bases. With V trimmed by 3 bases and J by 3 bases, 13 bases remained unmatched. CDR1 is KGHSH and CDR2 is LQKENI in the germline V gene. The CDR3 contains 17 residues. CDR3 residues: CASSPPQGQAQIYEQYF. The CDR3 DNA reads TGTGCCAGCTCACCTCCCCAGGGACAGGCGCAAATCTACGAGCAGTACTTC.

The chain is built from TRBV15 and TRBJ2-7, with 7 bases that match TRBD1. The germline CDR1 and CDR2 sequences are LNHNV and YYDKDF (reference sequence). The CDR3 extends over 15 amino acids. After removal of 6 bases from V and 2 bases from J, the junction contained 10 bases not matched to a gene. CDR3 in DNA: TGTGCCACCAGTAGTCCCGGGACAGACCCCTACGAGCAGTACTTC. The encoded protein is CATSSPGTDPYEQYF.

V and J are TRBV11-1 and TRBJ2-7; TRBD2 matches 9 bases. With 6 bases clipped from V and 7 bases from J, the junction kept 7 bases outside the gene matches. In germline, CDR1 is SGHAT, CDR2 FQDESV (reference sequence). The length of the CDR3 is 13 residues. CDR3 bases: TGTGCCAGCAGTAGCGGGAGCTTGGGGGAGCAGTACTTC. It is translated as CASSSGSLGEQYF.

The chain has TRBV5-6 and TRBJ2-3; no reliable D call. The CDR3 is 14 residues long. Deletions cut 5 bases from V and 0 bases from J, with 10 bases between. Per the germline V gene, CDR1 is SGHDT and CDR2 is YYEEEE. Here the CDR3 DNA reads TGTGCCAGCAGGAGGATAGTTAGCACAGATACGCAGTATTTT. This sequence encodes CASRRIVSTDTQYF.

The J gene is TRBJ2-7, the V gene TRBV14; TRBD2 agrees at 7 bases. J gave up 4 bases and V 1 base, and 4 bases lay outside the gene matches. This CDR3 contains 14 residues. CDR1 is SGHDN and CDR2 is FVKESK in the germline V gene. In DNA, the CDR3 is TGTGCCAGCAGCCAAGTCGGGGAGGGTTACGAGCAGTACTTC. Protein: CASSQVGEGYEQYF.

The chain combines TRBV7-3 with TRBJ2-5; 7 bases match TRBD2. CDR1 is SGHTA, CDR2 FQGTGA, per germline. The V gene end was trimmed by 4 bases and the J gene end by 4 bases; junction bases not matched to a gene: 6. The length of the CDR3 is 14 residues. Here the CDR3 reads CASSSALASETQYF. For the CDR3, the DNA is TGTGCCAGCAGCTCCGCACTAGCGTCAGAGACCCAGTACTTC.

The chain recombines TRBV6-1 with TRBJ2-6; D is unclear. The CDR3 length is 15 residues. V lost 7 bases and J 4 bases, leaving 14 bases between the germline ends. From germline, CDR1 is MNHNS and CDR2 SASEGT. Here the CDR3 DNA reads TGTGCCAGCACCAGAAGTTTCTCCGGGGCCAACGTCCTGACTTTC. Its translation: CASTRSFSGANVLTF.

CDR3 nucleotides: TGCAGTGCTCAGGGTACCTACGAGCAGTACTTC. Protein sequence: CSAQGTYEQYF. The chain uses TRBV20-1 and TRBJ2-7; maybe TRBD1 (5 bases). This CDR3 spans 11 amino acids. V gave up 5 bases and J gave up 2 bases, with 7 bases separating them. Germline loops: CDR1 DFQATT, CDR2 SNEGSKA (reference sequence).

In its sample, this clone was seen once. The chain links TRBV19 to TRBJ2-3, with TRBD1 matching over 8 bases. Germline CDR1 LNHDA, CDR2 SQIVND (reference sequence). Losses at the gene ends were 3 bases for V and 4 bases for J; bases not matched to a gene: 6. This CDR3 comprises 15 residues. This CDR3 reads CASSIPGQGSDTQYF. Here the CDR3 DNA reads TGTGCCAGTAGTATCCCCGGACAGGGCTCAGATACGCAGTATTTT. Complete variable domain (other parts from reference TRBV19 and TRBJ2-3): DGGITQSPKYLFRKEGQNVTLSCEQNLNHDAMYWYRQDPGQGLRLIYYSQIVNDFQKGDIAEGYSVSREKKESFPLTVTSAQKNPTAFYLCASSIPGQGSDTQYFGPGTRLTVL.

J is TRBJ1-2 and V is TRBV6-5, with D maybe TRBD1 (6 bases). Germline V gives CDR1 MNHEY, CDR2 SVGAGI. The CDR3 loop spans 13 amino acids. V lost 5 bases, J lost 5 bases, and 12 bases lay in between. The CDR3 spells CASSETGTYGYTF. The CDR3 nucleotides read TGTGCCAGCAGTGAGACTGGGACATATGGCTACACCTTC.